This T cell receptor (beta chain) comes out of a study of blood T cell repertoires in COVID-19. Measured with immunoSEQ multiplex PCR; TCRdb has only the in-frame clones, and not every one. The sample holds about 100,000 clones; less than 85% are singletons and the top ten take 20% to 25%. The CDR3 has 14 amino acids. The germline V and J ends were trimmed by 0 bases and 1 base, with 4 bases remaining between them. Looked up from germline, CDR1 is SGHRS and CDR2 is YFSETQ. The sequencing input was peripheral blood. The sequence derives from a man in his 70s with active or convalescent COVID-19. V is TRBV5-1 and J is TRBJ2-2; D is unclear. The CDR3 sequence: CASSLALNTGELFF. CDR3 sequence (DNA): TGCGCCAGCAGCTTGGCCTTGAACACCGGGGAGCTGTTTTTT.